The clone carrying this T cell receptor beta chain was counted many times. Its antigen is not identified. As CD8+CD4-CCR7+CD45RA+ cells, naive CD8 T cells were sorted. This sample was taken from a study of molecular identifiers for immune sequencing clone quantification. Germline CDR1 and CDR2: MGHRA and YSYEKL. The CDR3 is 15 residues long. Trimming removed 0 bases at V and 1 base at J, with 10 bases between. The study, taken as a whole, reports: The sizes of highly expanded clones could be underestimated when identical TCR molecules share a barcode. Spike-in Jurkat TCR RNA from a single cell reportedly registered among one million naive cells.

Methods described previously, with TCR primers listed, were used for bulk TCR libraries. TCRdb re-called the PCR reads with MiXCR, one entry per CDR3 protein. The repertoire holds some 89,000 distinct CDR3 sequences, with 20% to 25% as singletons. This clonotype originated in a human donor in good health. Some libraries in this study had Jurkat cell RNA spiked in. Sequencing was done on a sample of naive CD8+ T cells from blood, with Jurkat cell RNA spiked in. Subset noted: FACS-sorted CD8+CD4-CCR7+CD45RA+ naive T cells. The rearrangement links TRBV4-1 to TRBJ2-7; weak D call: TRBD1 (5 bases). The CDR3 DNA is TGCGCCAGCAGCCAAGAGGGGCGCACGTCCTACGAGCAGTACTTC. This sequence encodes CASSQEGRTSYEQYF.